This is a list of T cell receptor beta chains from one sample in a study of shared clonotypes between healthy human individuals. Profiled with immunoSEQ multiplex PCR; TCRdb holds only in-frame clones, not every one. The sample yields 1.5 million to 2.5 million clones, 85% to 95% seen once. Sequenced input: naive CD8+ T cells sorted from blood. The source of these receptors is a man aged 18 to 30 in good health. CDR3s include the opening cysteine and the closing phenylalanine or tryptophan. Fields, in order: V gene, J gene, CDR3 protein.

>TRBV28|TRBJ2-7
CASSLSLSYEQYF
>TRBV7-8|TRBJ2-7
CASSLALNEQYF
>TRBV2|TRBJ1-1
CASSDLGSNTEAFF
>TRBV28|TRBJ2-2
CASSLYSGELFF
>TRBV7-9|TRBJ2-2
CASSLRSGRGVDTGELFF
>TRBV19|TRBJ1-4
CASSYDREDEKLFF
>TRBV5-4|TRBJ2-7
CASSPPGQTIGEQYF
>TRBV28|TRBJ2-7
CASRGQWNYEQYF
>TRBV5-8|TRBJ2-1
CASRGTATEQFF
>TRBV5-6|TRBJ2-7
CASSYQGQGWYEQYF
>TRBV7-9|TRBJ2-2
CASSLYPSVSGELFF
>TRBV4-3|TRBJ2-3
CASSQEEGQDTQYF
>TRBV29-1|TRBJ2-1
CSVEGEVGTSGVSYNEQFF
>TRBV4-1|TRBJ1-2
CASSQAQTSDIYGYTF
>TRBV2|TRBJ1-5
CASSAMKGTEFSNQPQHF
>TRBV21-1|TRBJ2-2
CASSKELAATPNTGELFF
>TRBV19|TRBJ2-5
CASSLGGGGLETQYF
>TRBV6-5|TRBJ2-7
CASSIKGSYYEQYF
>TRBV4-1|TRBJ1-1
CASSQSDFVAEAFF
>TRBV27|TRBJ2-2
CASSLYQTSSTGELFF
>TRBV6-5|TRBJ2-2
CASSYQGSTGELFF
>TRBV18|TRBJ2-7
CASSQPGQDYEQYF
>TRBV19|TRBJ2-2
CASRTGTGITGELFF
>TRBV15|TRBJ2-7
CATSRVPGQGLVHEQYF
>TRBV18|TRBJ2-7
CASSPSGIAREGNSYEQYF
>TRBV27|TRBJ1-1
CASSPFGTGVTEAFF
>TRBV7-8|TRBJ2-5
CASSHTSDLLKETQYF
>TRBV5-3|TRBJ2-7
CARSVISGTLSSYEQYF
>TRBV7-2|TRBJ1-2
CASSLNAVGGDKGYTF
>TRBV7-8|TRBJ1-4
CASSLAVGFGGEKLFF
>TRBV4-1|TRBJ2-7
CASSPTGDSYEQYF
>TRBV25-1|TRBJ1-1
CASSGSGTGLMNTEAFF